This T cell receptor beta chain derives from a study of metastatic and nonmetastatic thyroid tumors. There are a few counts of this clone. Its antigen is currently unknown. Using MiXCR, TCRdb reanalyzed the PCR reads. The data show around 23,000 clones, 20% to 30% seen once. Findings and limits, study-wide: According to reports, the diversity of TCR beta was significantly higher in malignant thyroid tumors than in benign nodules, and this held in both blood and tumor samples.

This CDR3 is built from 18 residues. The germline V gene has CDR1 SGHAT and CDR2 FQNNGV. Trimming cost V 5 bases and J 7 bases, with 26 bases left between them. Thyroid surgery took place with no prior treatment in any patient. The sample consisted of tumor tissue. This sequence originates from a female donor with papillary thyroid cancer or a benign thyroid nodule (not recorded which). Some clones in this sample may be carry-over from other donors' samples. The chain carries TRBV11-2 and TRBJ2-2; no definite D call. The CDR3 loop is CASSHFLVVGWAVGELFF. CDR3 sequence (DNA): TGTGCCAGCAGCCATTTCTTAGTGGTGGGGTGGGCAGTCGGGGAGCTGTTTTTT.